This T cell receptor beta chain is from a study of blood T cell repertoires in COVID-19. Authors' methods: Amplification of reference gene primers provided the estimated nucleated cell counts. Sequencing used immunoSEQ multiplex PCR; TCRdb keeps in-frame clones, though not all of them. V and J calls plus clone size are reproduced from that table; the DNA served to infer D and trimming. Counted here are some 250,000 clones, roughly 79% occurring once; the ten biggest clones make up 6% to 8%. V dropped 3 bases and J dropped 4 bases, with 13 bases sitting between them. The CDR3 totals 15 residues. Germline CDR1 reads LGHNT; CDR2 reads FRNRAP.

Material: peripheral blood. This chain connects TRBV12-5 to TRBJ2-1, with a possible D match to TRBD1 (5 bases). This clonotype was obtained from a woman older than 75 with COVID-19, enrolled during active disease. CDR3 region: CASGFTPKGYNEQFF. CDR3 in DNA: TGTGCTAGTGGTTTTACCCCAAAGGGGTACAATGAGCAGTTCTTC. The whole variable domain, filled in from reference TRBV12-5 and TRBJ2-1, reads DARVTQTPRHKVTEMGQEVTMRCQPILGHNTVFWYRQTMMQGLELLAYFRNRAPLDDSGMPKDRFSAEMPDATLATLKIQPSEPRDSAVYFCASGFTPKGYNEQFFGPGTRLTVL.